This entry lists 5 T cell receptor beta chains sequenced from one sample in a study of blood T cells in healthy people across ages. Then a second PCR, running roughly 6 to 11 cycles, was carried out with a sample-barcoded 5' primer and a J-beta primer mix. TCRdb redid the calling of the 5' RACE reads with MiXCR, one entry per CDR3 protein. The sample shows 600,000 or so distinct CDR3 sequences, around 21% of them seen only once. Sequences were obtained from blood. The receptors derive from a man between 65 and 79 years old in good health.

This clonotype occurred a few times. The V call is TRBV12-5, the J call TRBJ2-5; D is undetermined. Germline lookup yields CDR1 LGHNT and CDR2 FRNRAP. The CDR3 runs to 13 residues. Trimming cost V 6 bases and J 3 bases, with 11 bases left between them. CDR3 in amino acids: CASGRSAKETQYF. CDR3 coding DNA: TGTGCTAGTGGACGCAGTGCAAAAGAGACCCAGTACTTC.

The rearrangement uses TRBV29-1 and TRBJ1-1, with 9 positions matching TRBD1. The CDR3 consists of 12 residues. CDR1 is SQVTM and CDR2 is ANQGSEA in the germline V gene. V was pared by 5 bases and J by 10 bases, with 8 bases of the junction left unmatched. The CDR3 DNA reads TGCAGCGTTCAGTTGAGGACAGGGGCAGCTTTCTTT. This gives the protein CSVQLRTGAAFF. Variable domain in full (rest from reference TRBV29-1 and TRBJ1-1): SAVISQKPSRDICQRGTSLTIQCQVDSQVTMMFWYRQQPGQSLTLIATANQGSEATYESGFVIDKFPISRPNLTFSTLTVSNMSPEDSSIYLCSVQLRTGAAFFGQGTRLTVV.

The sample holds a few counts of this clonotype. The chain links TRBV29-1 to TRBJ2-5, with D unclear. Gene TRBJ2-7 matches the end of the DNA better, so the J call may be wrong. In germline, CDR1 is SQVTM, CDR2 ANQGSEA. CDR3 length: 14 residues. CDR3 DNA: TGCAGCGTTGAATTGGCCTCCCATTTGTACGAGCAGTACTTC. Its protein product is CSVELASHLYEQYF.

This chain joins TRBV7-3 and TRBJ2-3; no firm D call. CDR3 length: 15 residues. The germline V gene has CDR1 SGHTA and CDR2 FQGTGA. Trimming took off 2 bases at V and 2 bases at J, with 11 bases between the two ends. In DNA, the CDR3 is TGTGCCAGCAGCTTAGTCCACCGGTCCACAGATACGCAGTATTTT. This translates into CASSLVHRSTDTQYF.

Details on this clonotype: Mismatch with germline at one junction end may stem from a read error. The chain recombines TRBV6-1 with TRBJ2-1; 14 bases match TRBD2. Per the germline V gene, CDR1 is MNHNS and CDR2 is SASEGT. This CDR3 has 17 residues. The CDR3: CAGRGLAGGGLYNEQFF. DNA for the CDR3: TGTGCCGGCAGAGGACTAGCGGGAGGAGGGCTCTACAATGAGCAGTTCTTC.